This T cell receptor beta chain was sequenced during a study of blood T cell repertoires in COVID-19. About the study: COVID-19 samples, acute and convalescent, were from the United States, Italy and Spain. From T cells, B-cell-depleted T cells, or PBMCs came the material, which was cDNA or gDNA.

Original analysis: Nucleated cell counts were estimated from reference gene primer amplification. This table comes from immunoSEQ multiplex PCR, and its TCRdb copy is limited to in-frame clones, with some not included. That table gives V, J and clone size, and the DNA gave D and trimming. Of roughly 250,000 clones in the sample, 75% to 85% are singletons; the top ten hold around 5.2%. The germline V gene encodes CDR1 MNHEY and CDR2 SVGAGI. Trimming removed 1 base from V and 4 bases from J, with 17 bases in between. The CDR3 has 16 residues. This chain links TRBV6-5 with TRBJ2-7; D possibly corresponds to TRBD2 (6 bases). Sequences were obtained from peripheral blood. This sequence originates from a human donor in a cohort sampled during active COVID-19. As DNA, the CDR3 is TGTGCCAGCAGTTACTTAACTTGGGGGGTACGGTACGAGCAGTACTTC. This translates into CASSYLTWGVRYEQYF.